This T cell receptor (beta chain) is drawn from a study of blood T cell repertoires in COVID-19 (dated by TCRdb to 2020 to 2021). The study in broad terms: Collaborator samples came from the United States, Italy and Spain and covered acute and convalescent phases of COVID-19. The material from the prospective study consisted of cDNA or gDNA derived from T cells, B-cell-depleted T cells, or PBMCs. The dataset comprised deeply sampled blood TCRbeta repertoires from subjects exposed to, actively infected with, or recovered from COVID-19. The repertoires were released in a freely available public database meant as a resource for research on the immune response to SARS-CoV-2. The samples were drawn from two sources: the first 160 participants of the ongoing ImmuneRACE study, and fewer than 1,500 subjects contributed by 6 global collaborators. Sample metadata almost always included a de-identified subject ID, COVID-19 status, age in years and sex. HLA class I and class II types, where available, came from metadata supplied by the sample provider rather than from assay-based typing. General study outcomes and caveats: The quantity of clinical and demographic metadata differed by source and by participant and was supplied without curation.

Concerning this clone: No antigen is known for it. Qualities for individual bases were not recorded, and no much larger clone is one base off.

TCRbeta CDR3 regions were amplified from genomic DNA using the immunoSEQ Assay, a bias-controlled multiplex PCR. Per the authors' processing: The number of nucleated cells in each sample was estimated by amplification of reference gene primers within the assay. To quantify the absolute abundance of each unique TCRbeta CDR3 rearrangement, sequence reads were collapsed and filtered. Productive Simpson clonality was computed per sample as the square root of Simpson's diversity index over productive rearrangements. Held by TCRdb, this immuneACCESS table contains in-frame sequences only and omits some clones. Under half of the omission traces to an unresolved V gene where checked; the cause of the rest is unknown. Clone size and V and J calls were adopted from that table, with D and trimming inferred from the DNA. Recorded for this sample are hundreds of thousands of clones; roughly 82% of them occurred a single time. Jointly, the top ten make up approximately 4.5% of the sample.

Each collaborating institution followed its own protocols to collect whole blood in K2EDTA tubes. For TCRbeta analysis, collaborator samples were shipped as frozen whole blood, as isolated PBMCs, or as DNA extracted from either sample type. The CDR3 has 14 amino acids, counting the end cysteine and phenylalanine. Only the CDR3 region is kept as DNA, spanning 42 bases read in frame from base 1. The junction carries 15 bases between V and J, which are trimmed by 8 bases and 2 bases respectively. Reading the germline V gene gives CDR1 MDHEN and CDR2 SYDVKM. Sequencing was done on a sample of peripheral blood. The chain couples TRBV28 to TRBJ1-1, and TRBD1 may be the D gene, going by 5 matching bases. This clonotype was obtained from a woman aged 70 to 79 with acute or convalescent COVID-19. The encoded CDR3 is CASFGLGVNTEAFF. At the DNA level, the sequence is TGTGCCAGCTTTGGCCTAGGGGTAAACACTGAAGCTTTCTTT.